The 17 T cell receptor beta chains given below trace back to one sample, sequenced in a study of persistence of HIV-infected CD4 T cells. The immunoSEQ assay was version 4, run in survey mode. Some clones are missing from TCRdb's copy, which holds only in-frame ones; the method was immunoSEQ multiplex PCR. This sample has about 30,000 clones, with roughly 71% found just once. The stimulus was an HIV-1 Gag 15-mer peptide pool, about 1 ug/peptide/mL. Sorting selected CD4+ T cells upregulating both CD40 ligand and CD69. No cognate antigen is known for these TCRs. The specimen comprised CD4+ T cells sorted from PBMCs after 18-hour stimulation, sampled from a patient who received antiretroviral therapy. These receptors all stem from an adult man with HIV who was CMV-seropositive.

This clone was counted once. The CDR3 spells CASSYSSRNQPQHF. CDR3 DNA: TGTGCCAGCAGTTACTCGAGCAGGAATCAGCCCCAGCATTTT. The J gene is TRBJ1-5, the V gene TRBV6-2 or TRBV6-3; D gene unclear. Trimming cost V 0 bases and J 4 bases, with 7 bases left between them. This CDR3 is 14 amino acids long. Germline V lookup: CDR1 MNHEY, CDR2 SVGEGT.

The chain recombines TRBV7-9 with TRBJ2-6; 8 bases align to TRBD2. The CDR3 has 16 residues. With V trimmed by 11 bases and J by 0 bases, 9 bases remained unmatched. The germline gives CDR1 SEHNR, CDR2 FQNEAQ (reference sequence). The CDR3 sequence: CAGNSGVDSGANVLTF. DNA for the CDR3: TGTGCCGGGAATAGCGGGGTGGACTCTGGGGCCAACGTCCTGACTTTC.

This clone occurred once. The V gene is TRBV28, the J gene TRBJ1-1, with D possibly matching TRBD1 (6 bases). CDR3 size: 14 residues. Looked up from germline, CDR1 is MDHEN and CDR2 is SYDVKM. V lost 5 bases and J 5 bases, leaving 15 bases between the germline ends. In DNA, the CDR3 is TGTGCCAGCAGTCCCGGGACACGGGTTACTGAAGCTTTCTTT. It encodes CASSPGTRVTEAFF.

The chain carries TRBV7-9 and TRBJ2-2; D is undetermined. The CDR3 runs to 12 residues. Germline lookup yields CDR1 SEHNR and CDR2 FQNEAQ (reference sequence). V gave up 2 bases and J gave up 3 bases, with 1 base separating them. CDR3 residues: CASSLYTGELFF. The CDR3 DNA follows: TGTGCCAGCAGCTTATACACCGGGGAGCTGTTTTTT. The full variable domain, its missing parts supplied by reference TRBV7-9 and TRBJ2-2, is DTGVSQNPRHKITKRGQNVTFRCDPISEHNRLYWYRQTLGQGPEFLTYFQNEAQLEKSRLLSDRFSAERPKGSFSTLEIQRTEQGDSAMYLCASSLYTGELFFGEGSRLTVL.

CDR3 DNA sequence: TGTGCCAGCAGCACCCCCGGAAGGTTCACTGAAGCTTTCTTT. It encodes CASSTPGRFTEAFF. The rearrangement uses TRBV28 and TRBJ1-1; D gene unclear. Germline lookup yields CDR1 MDHEN and CDR2 SYDVKM. Trimming stripped 6 bases from V and 4 bases from J, with 15 bases between. CDR3 length equals 14 residues.

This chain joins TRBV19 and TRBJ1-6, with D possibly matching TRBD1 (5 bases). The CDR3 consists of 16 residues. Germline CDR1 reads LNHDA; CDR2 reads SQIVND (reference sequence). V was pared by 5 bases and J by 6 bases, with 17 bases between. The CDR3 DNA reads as TGTGCCAGTAGTCCGGGACTCTGGGAGGGTAATTCACCCCTCCACTTT. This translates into CASSPGLWEGNSPLHF.

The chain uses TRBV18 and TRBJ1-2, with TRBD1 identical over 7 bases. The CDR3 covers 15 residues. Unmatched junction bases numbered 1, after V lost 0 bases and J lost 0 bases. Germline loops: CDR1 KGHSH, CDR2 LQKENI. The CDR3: CASSPPTGTNYGYTF. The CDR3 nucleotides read TGTGCCAGCTCACCACCGACAGGGACTAACTATGGCTACACCTTC.

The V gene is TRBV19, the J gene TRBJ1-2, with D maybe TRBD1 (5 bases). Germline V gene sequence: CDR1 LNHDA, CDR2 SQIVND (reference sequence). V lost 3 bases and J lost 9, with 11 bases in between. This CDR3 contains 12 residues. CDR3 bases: TGTGCCAGTAGTATCATGATGGACAGCTACACCTTC. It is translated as CASSIMMDSYTF.

CDR3 residues: CASSQDKGTSYTF. DNA for the CDR3: TGCGCCAGCAGCCAAGATAAGGGGACCAGCTACACCTTC. The chain links TRBV4-1 to TRBJ1-2, with D possibly matching TRBD1 (5 bases). The CDR3 sequence is 13 residues long. Germline V gene lookup returns CDR1 MGHRA and CDR2 YSYEKL. V lost 0 bases to trimming and J lost 9 bases, with 11 bases between them.

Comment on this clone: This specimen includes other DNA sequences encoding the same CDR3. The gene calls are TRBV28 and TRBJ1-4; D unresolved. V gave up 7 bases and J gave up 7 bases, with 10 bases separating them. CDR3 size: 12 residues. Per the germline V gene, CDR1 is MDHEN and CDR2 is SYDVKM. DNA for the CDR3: TGTGCCAGCACGACCGGTAGTGAAAAACTGTTTTTT. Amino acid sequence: CASTTGSEKLFF.

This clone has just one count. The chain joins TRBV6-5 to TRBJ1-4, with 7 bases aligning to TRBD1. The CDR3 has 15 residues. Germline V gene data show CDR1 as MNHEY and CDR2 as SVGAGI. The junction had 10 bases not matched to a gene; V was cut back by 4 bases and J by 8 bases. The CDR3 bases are TGTGCCAGCAGTTCCCCGCGACAGGGTGGGGAAAAACTGTTTTTT. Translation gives CASSSPRQGGEKLFF.

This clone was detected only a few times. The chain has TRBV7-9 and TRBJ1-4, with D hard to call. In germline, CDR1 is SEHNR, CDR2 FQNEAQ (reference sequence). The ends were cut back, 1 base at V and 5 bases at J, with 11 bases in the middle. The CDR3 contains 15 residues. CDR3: CASSLGGRENEKLFF. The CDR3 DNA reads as TGTGCCAGCAGCTTAGGAGGCAGAGAGAATGAAAAACTGTTTTTT. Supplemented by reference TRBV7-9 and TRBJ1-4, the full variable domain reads DTGVSQNPRHKITKRGQNVTFRCDPISEHNRLYWYRQTLGQGPEFLTYFQNEAQLEKSRLLSDRFSAERPKGSFSTLEIQRTEQGDSAMYLCASSLGGRENEKLFFGSGTQLSVL.

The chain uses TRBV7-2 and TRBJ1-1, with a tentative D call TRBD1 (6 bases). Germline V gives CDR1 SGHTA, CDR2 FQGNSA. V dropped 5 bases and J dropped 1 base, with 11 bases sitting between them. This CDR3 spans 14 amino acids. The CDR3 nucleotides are TGTGCCAGCAGCCTCCTCAGGGGGAACACTGAAGCTTTCTTT. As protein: CASSLLRGNTEAFF.

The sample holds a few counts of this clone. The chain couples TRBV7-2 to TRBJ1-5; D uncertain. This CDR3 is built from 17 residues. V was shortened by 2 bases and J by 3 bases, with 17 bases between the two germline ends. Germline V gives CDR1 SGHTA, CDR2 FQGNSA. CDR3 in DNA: TGTGCCAGCAGCTTAAGTGCACAGAAACACCCCAATCAGCCCCAGCATTTT. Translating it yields CASSLSAQKHPNQPQHF. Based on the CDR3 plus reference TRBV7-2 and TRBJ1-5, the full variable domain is GAGVSQSPSNKVTEKGKDVELRCDPISGHTALYWYRQSLGQGLEFLIYFQGNSAPDKSGLPSDRFSAERTGGSVSTLTIQRTQQEDSAVYLCASSLSAQKHPNQPQHFGDGTRLSIL.

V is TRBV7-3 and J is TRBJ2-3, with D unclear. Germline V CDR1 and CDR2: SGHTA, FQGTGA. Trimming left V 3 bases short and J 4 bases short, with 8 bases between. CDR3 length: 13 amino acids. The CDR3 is CASSFGGPDTQYF. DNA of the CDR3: TGTGCCAGCAGCTTTGGTGGCCCAGATACGCAGTATTTT.

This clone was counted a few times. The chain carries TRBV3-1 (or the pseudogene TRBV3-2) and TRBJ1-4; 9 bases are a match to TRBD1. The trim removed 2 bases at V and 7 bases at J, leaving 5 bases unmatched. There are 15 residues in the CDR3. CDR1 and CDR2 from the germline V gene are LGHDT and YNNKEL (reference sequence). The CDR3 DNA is TGTGCCAGCAGCCAATTGGGACAGGGCGGTGAAAAACTGTTTTTT. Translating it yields CASSQLGQGGEKLFF.

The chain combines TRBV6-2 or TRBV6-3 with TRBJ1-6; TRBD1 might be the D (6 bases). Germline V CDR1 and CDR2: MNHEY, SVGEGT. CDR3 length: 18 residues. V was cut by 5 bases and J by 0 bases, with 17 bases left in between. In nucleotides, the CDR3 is TGTGCCAGCAGTGGGGGACACCGAGCCTCCTCCTATAATTCACCCCTCCACTTT. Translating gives CASSGGHRASSYNSPLHF.